This T cell receptor beta chain appears in the sequencing data of a study of T cells in Graves' hyperthyroidism and ophthalmopathy. General study findings and limits: Progression to ophthalmopathy was predicted a median of roughly 6.5 months early. Most expanded thyroid clonotypes above 0.001 recurred in blood.

Comment on this clonotype: Its antigen is unknown.

CDR3 length: 12 amino acids. CDR1 is SGHAT and CDR2 is FQDESV in the germline V gene (reference sequence). Trimming pared 11 bases from V and 4 bases from J, leaving 12 bases between. Using RNA transcripts as the source, TCR beta CDR3 regions were amplified. The primer set for the first-round RT-PCR of the TCR CDR3 was HTBI. TCRdb reanalysed the multiplex PCR reads using MiXCR and keeps one entry per CDR3 protein. This table holds hundreds of thousands of distinct CDR3 sequences, approximately 16% found once. Patients affected by ophthalmopathy presented a Clinical Activity Score of at least 3, a NOSPECS grade of at least 4, and disease duration below 3 months. Diagnoses were established using clinical symptoms, serum thyroxine and TRAb, thyroid ultrasound and orbital computed tomography.

The source of this sequence is a woman aged 40 to 50 with Graves' ophthalmopathy. Sequencing was carried out using blood. The chain combines TRBV11-1 with TRBJ2-1, with D perhaps matching TRBD2 (6 bases). The CDR3 DNA is TGTGCCTCCGGGAGCCGTTACAATGAGCAGTTCTTC. Protein: CASGSRYNEQFF. Together with reference TRBV11-1 and TRBJ2-1, the CDR3 gives the full variable domain: EAEVAQSPRYKITEKSQAVAFWCDPISGHATLYWYRQILGQGPELLVQFQDESVVDDSQLPKDRFSAERLKGVDSTLKIQPAELGDSAMYLCASGSRYNEQFFGPGTRLTVL.